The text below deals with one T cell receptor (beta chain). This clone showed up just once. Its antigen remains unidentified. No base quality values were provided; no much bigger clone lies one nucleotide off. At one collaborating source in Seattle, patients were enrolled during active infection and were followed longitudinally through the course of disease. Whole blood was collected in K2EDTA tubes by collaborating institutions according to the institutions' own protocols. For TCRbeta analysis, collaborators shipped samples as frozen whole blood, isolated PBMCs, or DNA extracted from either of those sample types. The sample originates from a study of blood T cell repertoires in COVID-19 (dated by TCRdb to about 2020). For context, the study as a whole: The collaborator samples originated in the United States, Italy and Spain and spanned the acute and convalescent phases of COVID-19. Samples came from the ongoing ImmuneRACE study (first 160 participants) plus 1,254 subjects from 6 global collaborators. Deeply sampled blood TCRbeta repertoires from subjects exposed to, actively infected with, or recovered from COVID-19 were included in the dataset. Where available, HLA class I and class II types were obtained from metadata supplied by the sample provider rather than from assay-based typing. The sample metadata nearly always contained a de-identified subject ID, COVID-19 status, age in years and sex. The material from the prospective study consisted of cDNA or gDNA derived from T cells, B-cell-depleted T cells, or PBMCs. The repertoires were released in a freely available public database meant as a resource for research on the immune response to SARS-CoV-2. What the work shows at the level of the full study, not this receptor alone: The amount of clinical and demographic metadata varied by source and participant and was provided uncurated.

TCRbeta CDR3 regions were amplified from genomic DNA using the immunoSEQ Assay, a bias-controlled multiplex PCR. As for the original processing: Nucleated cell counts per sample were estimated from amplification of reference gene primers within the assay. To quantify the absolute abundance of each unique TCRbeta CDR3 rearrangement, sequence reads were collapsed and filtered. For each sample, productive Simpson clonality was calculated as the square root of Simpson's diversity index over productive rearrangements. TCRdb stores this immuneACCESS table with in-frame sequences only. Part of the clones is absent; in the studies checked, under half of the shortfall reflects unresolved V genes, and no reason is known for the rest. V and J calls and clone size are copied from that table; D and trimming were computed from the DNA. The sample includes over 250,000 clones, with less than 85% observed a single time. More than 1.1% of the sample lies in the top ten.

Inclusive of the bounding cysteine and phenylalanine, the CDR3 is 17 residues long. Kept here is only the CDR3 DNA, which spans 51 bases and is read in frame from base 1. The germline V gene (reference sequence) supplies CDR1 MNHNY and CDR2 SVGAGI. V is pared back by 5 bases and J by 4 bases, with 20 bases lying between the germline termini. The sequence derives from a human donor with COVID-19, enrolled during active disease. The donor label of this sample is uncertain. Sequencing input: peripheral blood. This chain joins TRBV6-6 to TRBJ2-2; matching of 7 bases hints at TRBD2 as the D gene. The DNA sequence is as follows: TGTGCCAGCAGTCCCCATGGGGGCCCGGGGGGCACCGGGGAGCTGTTTTTT. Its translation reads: CASSPHGGPGGTGELFF.